This T cell receptor (beta chain) was documented in a study of response to subunit inactivated influenza vaccine. General study results and limits: Authors suggested seasonal influenza vaccinations each recruit few new T cells.

Looked up from germline, CDR1 is ENHRY and CDR2 is SYGVKD. V was pared by 4 bases and J by 6 bases, with 9 bases of the junction left unmatched. The CDR3 spans 15 residues. One entry per CDR3 protein, called by TCRdb with MiXCR from the RT-PCR reads. The data contain approximately 520,000 distinct CDR3 sequences, 25% of them singletons. Points on this clonotype: Its cognate antigen is unknown.

Sample: CD4+ T cells sorted from PBMCs, taken less than 6 days after vaccination. The TCR sequence derives from a man aged 50-60 years who received an inactivated influenza vaccine. The chain is built from TRBV10-3 and TRBJ2-3; 8 bases agree with TRBD1. CDR3 in amino acids: CAISGSTGGGDTQYF. CDR3 DNA sequence: TGTGCCATCAGTGGATCCACAGGGGGTGGCGATACGCAGTATTTT.